This TCR beta chain was sequenced in a study of blood T cell repertoires in COVID-19. There are 13 residues in the CDR3. With V trimmed by 6 bases and J by 8 bases, 9 bases remained unmatched. Germline lookup yields CDR1 SGHTA and CDR2 FQGNSA. Measured with immunoSEQ multiplex PCR; TCRdb has only the in-frame clones, and not every one. The sample carries some 250,000 clones, about 89% recorded once. The sample consisted of PBMCs or T cells enriched from blood (not recorded which). This sequence joins TRBV7-2 and TRBJ1-2, with TRBD1 matching 7 bases. The origin of this receptor is a human donor in a cohort exposed to, infected with or recovered from COVID-19 (not recorded which). The donor label of this sample is uncertain. CDR3 protein: CASSFQGDGGYTF. The CDR3 DNA is TGTGCCAGCAGTTTCCAGGGGGATGGCGGCTACACCTTC.